The 12 T cell receptor beta chains below were found in one sample sequenced in a study of blood T cells in healthy people across ages. Next came a second PCR, run for about 7 to 12 cycles, which used a sample-barcoded 5' primer along with a J-beta primer mix. TCRdb used MiXCR to reprocess the 5' RACE reads, holding one entry per CDR3 protein. The data show roughly 1,700,000 distinct CDR3 sequences, roughly 28% seen once. Source material: blood. The receptors stem from a woman aged 30 to 39 in good health.

Turning to this clonotype: The germline gene is not matched at one end of the junction; a read error may be the cause. V is TRBV14 and J is TRBJ2-1; a possible D gene is TRBD2 (6 bases). The CDR3 is made up of 17 amino acids. CDR1 is SGHDN and CDR2 is FVKESK in the germline V gene. This CDR3 reads CTSSQFILAGTYNEQFF. In DNA form, the CDR3 reads TGTACCAGCAGCCAGTTCATACTAGCTGGGACCTACAATGAGCAGTTCTTC.

V is TRBV2 and J is TRBJ2-3; D is undetermined. CDR1 is SNHLY and CDR2 is FYNNEI in the germline V gene. The CDR3 contains 15 residues. V was cut by 3 bases and J by 3 bases, with 13 bases left in between. The CDR3 coding sequence is TGTGCCAGCAGTGAGGGCCTCCTGGGGACAGATACGCAGTATTTT. It translates to CASSEGLLGTDTQYF.

J is TRBJ2-3 and V is TRBV11-2; 7 bases map to TRBD2. The germline gives CDR1 SGHAT, CDR2 FQNNGV. J gave up 4 bases and V 1 base, and 8 bases lay outside the gene matches. The CDR3 spans 16 residues. The CDR3 DNA reads TGTGCCAGCAGCTTAGGAGGCGGGAGCCGATCAGATACGCAGTATTTT. It translates to CASSLGGGSRSDTQYF.

The J gene is TRBJ1-4, the V gene TRBV2; 7 nucleotides match TRBD1. This CDR3 comprises 14 residues. CDR1 is SNHLY and CDR2 is FYNNEI in the germline V gene. The V segment lost 7 bases and the J segment 5 bases; nucleotides outside the gene matches: 7. The CDR3 DNA reads TGTGCCAGCATGCGGCAGGGGGTAAATGAAAAACTGTTTTTT. It yields the protein CASMRQGVNEKLFF.

The chain combines TRBV27 with TRBJ2-4, with 7 bases lining up with TRBD2. The CDR3 runs 14 residues. Losses at the gene ends were 11 bases for V and 13 bases for J; bases not matched to a gene: 20. Germline V lookup: CDR1 MNHEY, CDR2 SMNVEV (reference sequence). In DNA, the CDR3 is TGTGCCTCTAGACCCAAAGCGGGATCCTACGCGCAGTACTTC. The encoded protein is CASRPKAGSYAQYF.

J is TRBJ2-3 and V is TRBV11-2; unclear D gene. The CDR3 loop spans 14 amino acids. CDR1 SGHAT and CDR2 FQNNGV come from the germline V gene. V dropped 6 bases and J dropped 1 base, with 11 bases sitting between them. The CDR3 protein is CASRRGQGTDTQYF. The CDR3 coding sequence is TGTGCCAGCAGACGTGGGCAAGGCACAGATACGCAGTATTTT.

This clonotype turned up a few times. Just one base apart from a much larger clone, this may be a read error. The chain combines TRBV10-3 with TRBJ2-7; the D is unclear. Germline-derived CDR1 and CDR2 are ENHRY and SYGVKD. There are 12 residues in the CDR3. Trimming cost V 0 bases and J 7 bases, with 7 bases left between them. The CDR3 protein is CAISESDNEQYF. The DNA for the CDR3 is TGTGCCATCAGTGAGTCCGACAATGAGCAGTACTTC.

The table lists this clonotype with a few counts. CDR3 in amino acids: CASSRSPQGPRDEQFF. CDR3 sequence (DNA): TGTGCCAGCAGCCGTTCTCCACAGGGCCCTCGTGATGAGCAGTTCTTC. This sequence joins TRBV14 and TRBJ2-1; TRBD1 is a possible D gene (6 bases). The CDR3 has 16 residues. V lost 4 bases and J 8 bases, leaving 21 bases between the germline ends. Germline CDR1 is SGHDN and CDR2 is FVKESK.

The chain couples TRBV20-1 to TRBJ2-3, with a weak D call TRBD2 (6 bases). The CDR3 extends over 15 amino acids. Germline CDR1 is DFQATT and CDR2 is SNEGSKA (reference sequence). With 3 bases removed from V and 1 base from J, the gap between germline ends came to 14 bases. CDR3 coding DNA: TGCAGTGCTAGGGGAGCGGAGGGCCGCACAGATACGCAGTATTTT. Translation gives CSARGAEGRTDTQYF.

This clonotype was recorded a few times. V is TRBV9 and J is TRBJ2-7; D possibly corresponds to TRBD2 (6 bases). The CDR3 sequence is 17 residues long. Germline CDR1 and CDR2: SGDLS and YYNGEE. With 3 bases removed from V and 2 bases from J, the gap between germline ends came to 21 bases. The CDR3 reads CASSASFSAGRPYEQYF. In DNA form, the CDR3 reads TGTGCCAGCAGCGCCTCCTTCTCGGCGGGGCGGCCCTACGAGCAGTACTTC.

The V call is TRBV3-1, the J call TRBJ2-7, with 7 bases lining up with TRBD2. V dropped 4 bases and J dropped 4; count of bases not matched to a gene: 13. There are 16 residues in the CDR3. Germline CDR1 is LGHDT and CDR2 is YNNKEL (reference sequence). CDR3 loop: CASSPGLTLVRYEQYF. The CDR3 DNA reads TGTGCCAGCAGCCCGGGACTAACCCTAGTTCGGTACGAGCAGTACTTC.

The chain is built from TRBV18 and TRBJ2-7; D perhaps matches TRBD2 (6 bases). With 4 bases removed from V and 3 bases from J, the gap between germline ends came to 16 bases. The CDR3 consists of 15 residues. In germline, CDR1 is KGHSH, CDR2 LQKENI. CDR3 DNA: TGTGCCAGCTCACGGGGGGTCGGGGAGAACTACGAGCAGTACTTC. This translates into CASSRGVGENYEQYF. Looking up the rest from reference TRBV18 and TRBJ2-7 gives the full variable domain: NAGVMQNPRHLVRRRGQEARLRCSPMKGHSHVYWYRQLPEEGLKFMVYLQKENIIDESGMPKERFSAEFPKEGPSILRIQQVVRGDSAAYFCASSRGVGENYEQYFGPGTRLTVT.